The rows below give T cell receptor beta chains drawn from one sample of a study of blood T cell repertoires in COVID-19. The method was immunoSEQ multiplex PCR; TCRdb's version includes in-frame clones alone and lacks a portion of them. This repertoire shows hundreds of thousands of clones, 75% to 90% found once; its top ten account for around 12%. Sequenced input: peripheral blood. Receptor source: an older woman with acute or convalescent COVID-19. Each CDR3 is given with its conserved first and last residue. Fields, in order: clone size, V gene, J gene, CDR3 protein. A row's size may be missing; if present it is once, few, many or a size class.

clone size: -; V gene: TRBV4-2; J gene: TRBJ2-1; CDR3 protein: CASSPGLAGDVEQFF
clone size: -; V gene: TRBV5-1; J gene: TRBJ2-5; CDR3 protein: CASSIQGLQETQYF
clone size: few; V gene: TRBV30; J gene: TRBJ2-3; CDR3 protein: CAWSNLAGAVTQYF
clone size: -; V gene: TRBV7-9; J gene: TRBJ2-2; CDR3 protein: CASSFLGGPNTGELFF
clone size: -; V gene: TRBV27; J gene: TRBJ2-7; CDR3 protein: CASRTTGGGGPIYEQYF
clone size: few; V gene: TRBV7-2; J gene: TRBJ1-6; CDR3 protein: CASSRQGPQGSPLHF
clone size: -; V gene: TRBV7-3; J gene: TRBJ2-3; CDR3 protein: CASRRGTSGGPSTDTQYF
clone size: once; V gene: TRBV7-3; J gene: TRBJ1-2; CDR3 protein: CASSPTGGVGGYTF
clone size: -; V gene: TRBV5-8; J gene: TRBJ2-1; CDR3 protein: CASSRRGSGYNEQFF
clone size: -; V gene: TRBV5-1; J gene: TRBJ1-2; CDR3 protein: CASSRDLSIADRGQGYTF
clone size: -; V gene: TRBV7-2; J gene: TRBJ2-5; CDR3 protein: CASSSPAVAGVETQYF